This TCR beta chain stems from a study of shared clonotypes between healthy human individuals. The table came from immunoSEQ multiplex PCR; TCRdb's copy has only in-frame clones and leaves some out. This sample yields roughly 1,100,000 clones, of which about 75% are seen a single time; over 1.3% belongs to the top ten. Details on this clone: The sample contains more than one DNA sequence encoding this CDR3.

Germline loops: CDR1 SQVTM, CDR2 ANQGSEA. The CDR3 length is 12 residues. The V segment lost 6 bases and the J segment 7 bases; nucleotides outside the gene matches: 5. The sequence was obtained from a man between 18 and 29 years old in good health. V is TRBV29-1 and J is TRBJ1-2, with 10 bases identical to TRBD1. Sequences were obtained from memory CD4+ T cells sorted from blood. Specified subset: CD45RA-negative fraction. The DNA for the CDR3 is TGCAGCGTGGACGGACAGGGGGGTGGCTACACCTTC. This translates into CSVDGQGGGYTF.